What follows describes a single TCR beta chain. This entry belongs to a study of blood T cell repertoires in COVID-19. The length of the CDR3 is 16 residues. V lost 0 bases and J lost 2, with 12 bases in between. Germline V CDR1 and CDR2: SGHNT, YYREEE (reference sequence). Method: immunoSEQ multiplex PCR; TCRdb's copy keeps in-frame clones and lacks some. The repertoire holds more than 95,000 clones, approximately 90% seen once, with less than 2% in the top ten. The receptor was isolated from a human donor with active COVID-19. The donor label of this sample is uncertain. The sequenced sample consisted of peripheral blood. The rearrangement joins TRBV5-4 to TRBJ1-3; weak D call: TRBD1 (5 bases). The CDR3 bases are TGTGCCAGCAGCTTGGAGGGGAATCGGCCTGGAAACACCATATATTTT. Translating gives CASSLEGNRPGNTIYF.